The table lists the clone carrying this T cell receptor (beta chain) with many counts. As yet, its antigen is unknown. This CDR3 is built from 11 residues. Trimming shortened V by 0 bases and J by 8 bases, and 4 bases separated the two germline ends. Each TCR cDNA molecule carried a unique molecular identifier. Each CDR3 protein is one row after TCRdb ran MiXCR on the 5' RACE reads. The table shows 7,200 or so distinct CDR3 sequences, with about 6.7% occurring only once. This sample is part of a study of spatial heterogeneity in lung cancer. Study-level background: Alpha-chain sequences were detected in numbers that were consistently lower than beta-chain sequences.

Regarding time point: sample taken at primary tumor resection. Sequencing was performed on whole RNA extracted from tumor and nontumor lung tissue, or from frozen PBMC, and the material was left unsorted. Study-wide findings and caveats: Higher tumor mutation counts went along with higher counts of expanded intratumoral alpha and beta TCRs.

The rearrangement links TRBV12-3 or TRBV12-4 to TRBJ1-2, with D hard to call. This receptor was obtained from a female donor with early-stage non-small cell lung cancer. The source material was lung tumor tissue, sampled at surgery. The CDR3 spells CASSLASGYTF. In nucleotides, the CDR3 is TGTGCCAGCAGTTTAGCGTCAGGCTACACCTTC.